The 28 T cell receptor beta chains in this list originate from one sample, sequenced in a study of cytomegalovirus exposure and HLA in healthy donors. Amplification used 60 Vbeta primers and 13 Jbeta primers. Assay used: immunoSEQ multiplex PCR; TCRdb lists only in-frame clones, some missing. This sample has about 120,000 clones; roughly 80% occur once, and the top ten carry roughly 2.5%. Sequencing was carried out using PBMCs. Receptors were obtained from a woman in her thirties or forties in good health and CMV-seropositive.

The gene calls are TRBV4-2 and TRBJ2-6; 16 bases are shared with TRBD2. Germline values: CDR1 LGHNA, CDR2 YNFKEQ. V lost 4 bases and J lost 2; bases outside the gene matches: 8. The CDR3 spans 20 residues. The CDR3 region is CASSREGTSGGAAGANVLTF. The CDR3 DNA reads TGTGCCAGCAGCCGCGAGGGGACTAGCGGGGGGGCGGCTGGGGCCAACGTCCTGACTTTC.

This clone was seen a handful of times. The rearrangement joins TRBV7-3 to TRBJ2-7; 7 bases agree with TRBD2. The V segment lost 5 bases and the J segment 5 bases; nucleotides outside the gene matches: 12. The germline V gene encodes CDR1 SGHTA and CDR2 FQGTGA. This CDR3 contains 15 residues. The CDR3 nucleotides are TGTGCCAGCAGCCCCTCCCCCTTGGCGGGAGACGAGCAGTACTTC. Protein: CASSPSPLAGDEQYF. The complete variable domain, with remaining parts taken from reference TRBV7-3 and TRBJ2-7, reads GAGVSQTPSNKVTEKGKYVELRCDPISGHTALYWYRQSLGQGPEFLIYFQGTGAADDSGLPNDRFFAVRPEGSVSTLKIQRTERGDSAVYLCASSPSPLAGDEQYFGPGTRLTVT.

This chain joins TRBV7-8 and TRBJ1-1; no clear D gene. V lost 3 bases to trimming and J lost 7 bases, with 12 bases between them. This CDR3 is built from 13 residues. Germline CDR1 and CDR2: SGHVS and FQNEAQ. The CDR3 protein is CASSLLQESEAFF. Here the CDR3 DNA reads TGTGCCAGCAGCTTGTTGCAGGAAAGTGAAGCTTTCTTT.

A few counts support this clone. V usage is TRBV6-5 and J usage is TRBJ1-2, with TRBD1 as a possible D gene (5 bases). Germline CDR1 is MNHEY and CDR2 is SVGAGI. Trimming left V 4 bases short and J 8 bases short, with 17 bases between. The CDR3 sequence is 14 residues long. The CDR3 loop reads CASSSRGAGRGYTF. For the CDR3, the DNA is TGTGCCAGCAGTTCTCGCGGGGCAGGGCGCGGCTACACCTTC.

The genes are TRBV7-2 and TRBJ1-5; the D gene is possibly TRBD1 (5 bases). Trimming cost V 5 bases and J 0 bases, with 17 bases left between them. Germline-derived CDR1 and CDR2 are SGHTA and FQGNSA. CDR3 length: 17 amino acids. The CDR3 protein is CASSPRQWGNSNQPQHF. The DNA of the CDR3 is TGTGCCAGCAGCCCTAGACAATGGGGCAATAGCAATCAGCCCCAGCATTTT.

This sequence joins TRBV5-1 and TRBJ2-1; D uncertain. The V gene lost 0 bases and the J gene lost 2 bases, with 12 bases spanning the gap. Per the germline V gene, CDR1 is SGHRS and CDR2 is YFSETQ. CDR3 length: 16 residues. In nucleotides, the CDR3 is TGCGCCAGCAGCTTGGCCCCTCCCTTTGCCTACAATGAGCAGTTCTTC. The encoded protein is CASSLAPPFAYNEQFF.

This clone occurred a few times. The chain is built from TRBV4-3 and TRBJ2-6; D call uncertain. CDR1 is LGHNA, CDR2 YSLEER, per germline. Trimming took off 0 bases at V and 3 bases at J, with 6 bases between the two ends. This CDR3 spans 15 amino acids. The CDR3 spells CASSQDRGGANVLTF. The CDR3 DNA follows: TGCGCCAGCAGCCAAGATCGCGGTGGGGCCAACGTCCTGACTTTC.

The chain carries TRBV6-1 and TRBJ2-5, with 7 bases aligning to TRBD2. Germline V gene sequence: CDR1 MNHNS, CDR2 SASEGT. Trimming cost V 6 bases and J 2 bases; bases outside gene matches: 6. The CDR3 loop spans 14 amino acids. The chain's CDR3 is CASSSGELQETQYF. DNA of the CDR3: TGTGCCAGCAGCAGCGGGGAATTACAAGAGACCCAGTACTTC.

This clone was counted a single time. The chain couples TRBV2 to TRBJ2-3; 14 bases line up with TRBD2. The J segment lost 5 bases and the V segment lost 3 bases, leaving 4 bases of the junction unmatched. Germline V gene lookup returns CDR1 SNHLY and CDR2 FYNNEI. This CDR3 has 16 residues. The CDR3 region is CASSDVGLAGEDTQYF. The CDR3 DNA is TGTGCCAGCAGTGACGTGGGACTAGCGGGAGAAGATACGCAGTATTTT.

The chain has TRBV7-8 and TRBJ2-4, with 7 positions matching TRBD1. V shed 4 bases, J shed 4 bases, and the junction held 7 bases outside the gene matches. The CDR3 is 15 amino acids. Germline lookup yields CDR1 SGHVS and CDR2 FQNEAQ. The CDR3 nucleotides read TGTGCCAGCAGCTCCCCCGGGACAGTGAAAAACATTCAGTACTTC. Translating it yields CASSSPGTVKNIQYF.

The V gene is TRBV19, the J gene TRBJ2-7, with 9 bases matching TRBD2. Trimming cost V 4 bases and J 0 bases; bases outside gene matches: 4. Germline CDR1 reads LNHDA; CDR2 reads SQIVND (reference sequence). The CDR3 covers 15 residues. The CDR3 region has the DNA TGTGCCAGTAGTAGGACTAGCGCGATCTCCTACGAGCAGTACTTC. Amino acid sequence: CASSRTSAISYEQYF.

V and J are TRBV6-5 and TRBJ2-7, with unresolved D. The V end lost 3 bases, the J end lost 6 bases, and 12 bases lay between the germline ends. Germline V gene lookup returns CDR1 MNHEY and CDR2 SVGAGI. The CDR3 runs to 13 residues. This CDR3 reads CASSYGDGSEQYF. The DNA of the CDR3 is TGTGCCAGCAGTTATGGAGATGGAAGCGAGCAGTACTTC.

This chain links TRBV9 with TRBJ2-3; D not resolved. CDR1 is SGDLS and CDR2 is YYNGEE in the germline V gene. The CDR3 has 13 amino acids. Trimming shortened V by 0 bases and J by 6 bases, and 8 bases separated the two germline ends. CDR3 residues: CASSVGGGDTQYF. Written as DNA, the CDR3 is TGTGCCAGCAGCGTAGGAGGTGGGGATACGCAGTATTTT.

CDR3 loop: CASSPDRGSNQPQHF. The CDR3 nucleotides read TGTGCCAGCAGTCCGGACAGGGGCAGCAATCAGCCCCAGCATTTT. The rearrangement uses TRBV6-5 and TRBJ1-5; 9 nucleotides line up with TRBD1. With 5 bases clipped from V and 1 base from J, the junction kept 3 bases outside the gene matches. Germline CDR1 reads MNHEY; CDR2 reads SVGAGI. The CDR3 spans 15 residues.

The V gene is TRBV25-1, the J gene TRBJ2-5; 7 bases are a match to TRBD1. The CDR3 extends over 13 amino acids. The V and J ends lost 8 bases and 4 bases, in that order; junction bases with no gene match: 7. CDR1 is MGHDK and CDR2 is SYGVNS in the germline V gene. In DNA, the CDR3 is TGTGCCAGCGTACGACAGGGAACAGAGACCCAGTACTTC. The encoded protein is CASVRQGTETQYF.

The chain links TRBV6-1 to TRBJ1-3; 8 bases are a match to TRBD1. The V and J ends lost 6 bases and 4 bases, in that order; junction bases with no gene match: 2. Germline V gene lookup returns CDR1 MNHNS and CDR2 SASEGT. There are 13 residues in the CDR3. The CDR3 is CASSRDRGNTIYF. The CDR3 region has the DNA TGTGCCAGCAGCCGGGACAGGGGAAACACCATATATTTT.

This clone was observed a single time. V gene TRBV6-4 combines with J gene TRBJ2-7, with TRBD1 matching 8 bases. Germline CDR1 reads MRHNA; CDR2 reads SNTAGT. This CDR3 is built from 17 residues. V lost 3 bases and J lost 0; bases outside the gene matches: 10. CDR3 protein: CASSEVLPGTGSYEQYF. The CDR3 DNA reads as TGTGCCAGCAGTGAGGTCCTTCCCGGGACAGGCTCCTACGAGCAGTACTTC.

The chain uses TRBV30 and TRBJ2-1; D call uncertain. The CDR3 is 13 residues long. The germline CDR1 and CDR2 sequences are GTSNPN and SVGIG (reference sequence). The V end lost 3 bases, the J end lost 2 bases, and 8 bases lay between the germline ends. CDR3 in DNA: TGTGCCTGGAGGGGCAGTACCTACAATGAGCAGTTCTTC. Residues: CAWRGSTYNEQFF.

The V call is TRBV27, the J call TRBJ1-5; perhaps TRBD1 as D (5 bases). CDR3 length equals 14 residues. In germline, CDR1 is MNHEY, CDR2 SMNVEV (reference sequence). Trimming left V 3 bases short and J 4 bases short, with 10 bases between. The CDR3 loop is CASSLIRDNQPQHF. The CDR3 region has the DNA TGTGCCAGCAGTTTGATCAGGGATAATCAGCCCCAGCATTTT.

The chain uses TRBV7-9 and TRBJ1-2, with D unclear. Germline CDR1 reads SEHNR; CDR2 reads FQNEAQ (reference sequence). The CDR3 contains 15 residues. Trimming cost V 4 bases and J 6 bases, with 18 bases left between them. The CDR3 bases are TGTGCCAGCAGCTCTTTACTCGGGAGCTTCCATGGCTACACCTTC. This sequence encodes CASSSLLGSFHGYTF.

This clone has just a few counts. This chain links TRBV12-5 with TRBJ1-2, with 8 bases fitting TRBD1. The CDR3 totals 13 residues. The junction had 5 bases not matched to a gene; V was cut back by 3 bases and J by 8 bases. Germline loops: CDR1 LGHNT, CDR2 FRNRAP. CDR3 nucleotide sequence: TGTGCTAGTGGTTTAACAGGGGGAGGAGGCTACACCTTC. Translating gives CASGLTGGGGYTF.

The chain is built from TRBV6-1 and TRBJ2-7; 8 positions match TRBD2. Germline loops: CDR1 MNHNS, CDR2 SASEGT. V lost 1 base, J lost 2 bases, and 4 bases stayed unmatched. The CDR3 length is 15 residues. The CDR3 protein is CASSEGAGGTYEQYF. Here the CDR3 DNA reads TGTGCCAGCAGTGAAGGGGCGGGGGGTACCTACGAGCAGTACTTC.

The genes are TRBV6-5 and TRBJ1-2; the D is unclear. Trimming took 8 bases from V and 6 from J, leaving 10 bases between them. Germline V gene lookup returns CDR1 MNHEY and CDR2 SVGAGI. This CDR3 has 11 amino acids. The CDR3 DNA is TGTGCCAGCCTGTTAGTCGATGGCTACACCTTC. Amino acid sequence: CASLLVDGYTF.

This clone has a single count. DNA for the CDR3: TGCAGTGCTACCCCTCACAATGAGCAGTTCTTC. Protein: CSATPHNEQFF. The chain is built from TRBV20-1 and TRBJ2-1; D uncertain. V lost 4 bases and J 5 bases, leaving 6 bases between the germline ends. The CDR3 is 11 amino acids. The germline V gene has CDR1 DFQATT and CDR2 SNEGSKA (reference sequence).

V gene TRBV7-9 combines with J gene TRBJ1-6; TRBD1 is a possible D gene (6 bases). V lost 3 bases and J 3 bases, leaving 9 bases between the germline ends. Germline V gene data show CDR1 as SEHNR and CDR2 as FQNEAQ (reference sequence). The CDR3 covers 15 residues. CDR3 nucleotides: TGTGCCAGCAGCTTGACAGGCGACTATAATTCACCCCTCCACTTT. It yields the protein CASSLTGDYNSPLHF.

The V call is TRBV25-1, the J call TRBJ1-4; no firm D call. V was trimmed by 2 bases and J by 10 bases, leaving 20 bases between them. The CDR3 is 16 amino acids. In germline, CDR1 is MGHDK, CDR2 SYGVNS. CDR3 sequence: CASSEPVGLGLGKLFF. Written as DNA, the CDR3 is TGTGCCAGCAGTGAACCGGTGGGCCTTGGCTTAGGAAAACTGTTTTTT.

This sequence joins TRBV7-2 and TRBJ2-4, with 15 bases aligning to TRBD2. The germline CDR1 and CDR2 sequences are SGHTA and FQGNSA. The CDR3 has 18 residues. V was pared by 4 bases and J by 7 bases, with 11 bases of the junction left unmatched. The CDR3 sequence is CASSSPPIGLAGGNIQYF. CDR3 in DNA: TGTGCCAGCAGCTCCCCCCCTATAGGACTAGCGGGGGGGAACATTCAGTACTTC.

The chain has TRBV10-3 and TRBJ1-1; TRBD1 matches at 7 bases. This CDR3 spans 13 amino acids. V lost 6 bases and J lost 1; bases outside the gene matches: 2. Germline CDR1 and CDR2: ENHRY and SYGVKD. The CDR3 is CAISGDRNTEAFF. The CDR3 nucleotides read TGTGCCATCAGCGGGGACAGGAACACTGAAGCTTTCTTT.